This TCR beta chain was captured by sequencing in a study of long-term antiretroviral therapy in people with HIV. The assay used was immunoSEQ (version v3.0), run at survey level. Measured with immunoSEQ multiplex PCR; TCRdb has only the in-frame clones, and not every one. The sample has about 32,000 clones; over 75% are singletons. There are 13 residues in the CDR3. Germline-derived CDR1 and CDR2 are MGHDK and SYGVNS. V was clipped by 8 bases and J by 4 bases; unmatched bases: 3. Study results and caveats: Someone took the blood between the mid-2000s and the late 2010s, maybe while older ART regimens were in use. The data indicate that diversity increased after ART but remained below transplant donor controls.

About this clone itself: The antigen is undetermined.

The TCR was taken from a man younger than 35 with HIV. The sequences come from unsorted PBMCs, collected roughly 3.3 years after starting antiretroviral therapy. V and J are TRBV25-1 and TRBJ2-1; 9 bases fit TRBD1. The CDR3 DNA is TGTGCCAGCCTGGACAGGGGTTACAATGAGCAGTTCTTC. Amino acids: CASLDRGYNEQFF.